The rows below give T cell receptor beta chains drawn from one sample of a study of identical twins. Via MiXCR, TCRdb re-called the 5' RACE reads, giving one row per CDR3 protein. This table holds 470,000 or so distinct CDR3 sequences, 20% to 30% found once. These data also formed part of another study, on T cells expressing NK-cell markers.

Sequenced input: CD4+ T cells sorted from blood. These receptors all come from a young woman in good health. Each CDR3 is given with its conserved first and last residue. A D gene is named only where the DNA matches it firmly. Clone size is stated in some rows and not others, as once, few, many or a class when expanded.

V gene: TRBV12-3/TRBV12-4; J gene: TRBJ2-1; D gene: TRBD2; clone size: many; CDR3 protein: CASSFRSGGAYNEQFF; CDR3 DNA: TGTGCCAGCAGTTTCAGAAGCGGGGGGGCGTACAATGAGCAGTTCTTC
V gene: TRBV7-3; J gene: TRBJ1-1; D gene: .; clone size: many; CDR3 protein: CASSLIGGNTEAFF; CDR3 DNA: TGTGCCAGCAGCTTAATCGGGGGGAACACTGAAGCTTTCTTT
V gene: TRBV29-1; J gene: TRBJ2-7; D gene: TRBD2; clone size: many; CDR3 protein: CSGTSSYEQYF; CDR3 DNA: TGCAGCGGGACTAGCTCCTACGAGCAGTACTTC
V gene: TRBV19; J gene: TRBJ2-5; D gene: .; clone size: .; CDR3 protein: CASSPAGRETQYF; CDR3 DNA: TGTGCCAGTAGTCCGGCGGGGCGTGAGACCCAGTACTTC
V gene: TRBV6-2/TRBV6-3; J gene: TRBJ2-2; D gene: .; clone size: .; CDR3 protein: CASPGDTGELFF; CDR3 DNA: TGTGCCAGCCCGGGGGACACCGGGGAGCTGTTTTTT
V gene: TRBV6-1; J gene: TRBJ1-2; D gene: .; clone size: .; CDR3 protein: CASSPTDTSYYGYTF; CDR3 DNA: TGTGCCAGCAGTCCAACAGACACCTCATACTATGGCTACACCTTC
V gene: TRBV12-3/TRBV12-4; J gene: TRBJ2-2; D gene: .; clone size: .; CDR3 protein: CASSQRGTGELFF; CDR3 DNA: TGTGCCAGCTCCCAGAGGGGCACCGGGGAGCTGTTTTTT
V gene: TRBV6-5; J gene: TRBJ2-1; D gene: .; clone size: few; CDR3 protein: CASSYSDSYNEQFF; CDR3 DNA: TGTGCCAGCAGTTACTCGGACAGTTACAATGAGCAGTTCTTC
V gene: TRBV5-1; J gene: TRBJ2-3; D gene: TRBD2; clone size: few; CDR3 protein: CASSLVLAGLSTDTQYF; CDR3 DNA: TGCGCCAGCAGCTTGGTCCTAGCGGGACTCAGCACAGATACGCAGTATTTT
V gene: TRBV7-2; J gene: TRBJ2-1; D gene: TRBD1; clone size: .; CDR3 protein: CASSHPDRGPQFF; CDR3 DNA: TGTGCCAGCAGCCACCCTGACAGGGGTCCGCAGTTCTTC
V gene: TRBV7-2; J gene: TRBJ1-1; D gene: .; clone size: .; CDR3 protein: CASSLSSNSNTEAFF; CDR3 DNA: TGTGCCAGCAGCTTATCATCCAATTCGAACACTGAAGCTTTCTTT
V gene: TRBV5-1; J gene: TRBJ2-3; D gene: TRBD1; clone size: .; CDR3 protein: CASRTSPGQAPGTQYF; CDR3 DNA: TGCGCCAGCAGGACCTCTCCGGGACAGGCCCCCGGTACGCAGTATTTT
V gene: TRBV6-1; J gene: TRBJ2-1; D gene: .; clone size: .; CDR3 protein: CASGRSSSYNEQFF; CDR3 DNA: TGTGCCAGCGGGCGGAGTAGCTCCTACAATGAGCAGTTCTTC
V gene: TRBV12-3/TRBV12-4; J gene: TRBJ2-7; D gene: .; clone size: .; CDR3 protein: CASSGVNEQYF; CDR3 DNA: TGTGCCAGCAGTGGGGTGAACGAGCAGTACTTC
V gene: TRBV6-2/TRBV6-3; J gene: TRBJ2-7; D gene: .; clone size: few; CDR3 protein: CASSPFLGWSSYEQYF; CDR3 DNA: TGTGCCAGCAGTCCCTTTCTAGGATGGTCCTCCTACGAGCAGTACTTC
V gene: TRBV11-3; J gene: TRBJ1-1; D gene: .; clone size: few; CDR3 protein: CASSQLRATFF; CDR3 DNA: TGTGCCAGCAGCCAACTGCGGGCAACTTTCTTT
V gene: TRBV11-2; J gene: TRBJ1-2; D gene: .; clone size: .; CDR3 protein: CASSHSGQRLSIRYGYTF; CDR3 DNA: TGTGCCAGCAGCCATAGTGGCCAGAGGTTGTCAATACGGTATGGCTACACCTTC
V gene: TRBV20-1; J gene: TRBJ2-1; D gene: TRBD2; clone size: .; CDR3 protein: CSARSRGGRGYNEQFF; CDR3 DNA: TGCAGTGCCCGATCACGGGGCGGGAGAGGGTACAATGAGCAGTTCTTC
V gene: TRBV7-9; J gene: TRBJ1-1; D gene: .; clone size: .; CDR3 protein: CASSLQGLSSEAFF; CDR3 DNA: TGTGCCAGCAGCTTACAGGGGTTGTCCTCTGAAGCTTTCTTT